This entry lists 30 T cell receptor beta chains sequenced from one sample in a study of tumor-infiltrating lymphocytes in primary liver carcinoma (dated by TCRdb to 2017 to 2019). Without any cell sorting, total RNA and DNA were co-extracted from 20-30 mg of bulk tissue using the AllPrep DNA/RNA mini kit. The sequencer was an Illumina HiSeq 2500. Using a constant-region primer and ProtoScript II reverse transcriptase, TCRbeta-specific cDNA was reverse-transcribed from around 500 ng total RNA. The TCRbeta libraries were prepared through three rounds of nested multiplex PCR following a slightly modified ARM-PCR procedure. Each of the first two PCR rounds ran for 9 to 11 cycles using multiplex TRBV1-TRBV30 forward primers together with a Cbeta reverse primer. TCRdb reran the public reads through fastp at Q25 and MiXCR, keeping productive beta chains. Every CDR3 protein is listed once, alongside the most common genes and DNA of its rows. Present in this sample are 90,000 to 100,000 distinct CDR3 sequences, approximately 68% of which were seen just once. About 9.2% of the sample belongs to the ten largest clones.

The sequenced sample was liver tumor tissue from sampling region 5. The cell subset or site label on this specimen signifies: tumor region T5, tumor centre. These receptors were collected from a woman aged 55-69 years with primary liver carcinoma and hepatitis B virus infection.

This sequence joins TRBV11-3 and TRBJ2-1, with 7 positions matching TRBD2. Germline values: CDR1 SGHNT, CDR2 YENEEA. The ends lost 4 bases at V and 7 bases at J; junction bases unmatched: 16. This CDR3 spans 17 amino acids. The CDR3 region is CASSSREARTMGNEQFF. CDR3 nucleotide sequence: TGTGCCAGCAGCTCTCGGGAGGCGCGGACCATGGGGAATGAGCAGTTCTTC.

This chain joins TRBV28 and TRBJ2-5; D is ambiguous. Germline V gives CDR1 MDHEN, CDR2 SYDVKM. This CDR3 spans 15 amino acids. Trimming stripped 10 bases from V and 0 bases from J, with 18 bases between. The CDR3 sequence: CANSRTQAYQETQYF. The DNA for the CDR3 is TGTGCCAACAGCAGAACTCAGGCCTACCAAGAGACCCAGTACTTC.

A word on this clonotype: One end of the junction varies from germline; a read error may be responsible. This rearrangement joins TRBV11-3 to TRBJ1-1, with D unclear. CDR3 length: 15 amino acids. The germline V gene encodes CDR1 SGHNT and CDR2 YENEEA. CDR3 loop: CVSSLTVGMNTEAFF. CDR3 nucleotides: TGTGTTAGCAGCCTAACAGTAGGGATGAACACTGAAGCCTTCTTT. Supplemented by reference TRBV11-3 and TRBJ1-1, the full variable domain reads EAGVVQSPRYKIIEKKQPVAFWCNPISGHNTLYWYLQNLGQGPELLIRYENEEAVDDSQLPKDRFSAERLKGVDSTLKIQPAELGDSAVYLCVSSLTVGMNTEAFFGQGTRLTVV.

To note about this clonotype: Given a much more abundant clone one base away, this may be a read error. The chain is built from TRBV28 and TRBJ1-2; D uncertain. Germline assignment: CDR1 MDHEN and CDR2 SYDVKM. This CDR3 has 12 amino acids. The chain's CDR3 is CASSHTKRGYAF. In DNA form, the CDR3 reads TGTGCCAGCAGTCATACTAAGCGTGGCTACGCCTTC.

V usage is TRBV18 and J usage is TRBJ2-3, with a tentative D call TRBD2 (5 bases). V was trimmed by 4 bases and J by 7 bases, leaving 18 bases between them. From germline, CDR1 is KGHSH and CDR2 LQKENI. The CDR3 has 15 amino acids. The CDR3 is CASSLRQGGSYTQYF. The CDR3 bases are TGTGCCAGCTCACTGCGGCAAGGAGGATCATATACGCAGTATTTT.

Sample share makes this clonotype medium-sized. The chain is built from TRBV11-2 and TRBJ2-7, with D maybe TRBD1 (5 bases). With 5 bases removed from V and 2 bases from J, the gap between germline ends came to 13 bases. CDR3 size: 14 residues. CDR1 is SGHAT and CDR2 is FQNNGV in the germline V gene. The CDR3 sequence: CASSRETRAYEQYF. CDR3 nucleotides: TGTGCCAGCAGCCGCGAAACCAGGGCCTACGAGCAGTACTTC.

This chain uses TRBV9 with TRBJ2-3; weak D call: TRBD2 (5 bases). Germline V gene sequence: CDR1 SGDLS, CDR2 YYNGEE. Trimming left V 4 bases short and J 2 bases short, with 14 bases between. The CDR3 runs 15 residues. CDR3 amino acids: CASSPSLSLTDTQYF. The CDR3, as DNA: TGTGCCAGCAGCCCTAGCCTGAGCCTCACAGATACGCAGTATTTT.

By share, this clonotype ranks as medium-sized. The chain is built from TRBV28 and TRBJ1-6; D is unresolved. This CDR3 comprises 12 residues. V lost 5 bases and J lost 13, with 12 bases in between. The germline CDR1 and CDR2 sequences are MDHEN and SYDVKM. This chain's CDR3 is CASSNQRGPLHF. CDR3 sequence (DNA): TGTGCCAGCAGTAACCAACGAGGCCCCCTCCACTTT.

Turning to this clonotype: A much bigger clone sits one base away, suggesting this may be a read error. The rearrangement uses TRBV7-9 and TRBJ2-4; 7 bases align to TRBD2. Germline V gene lookup returns CDR1 SEHNR and CDR2 FQNEAQ (reference sequence). This CDR3 is built from 12 residues. The CDR3 coding sequence is TGTGTCAGCAGTCTCGGGGGGAACATTCAGTACTTC. Protein: CVSSLGGNIQYF.

Ten or more counts support this clonotype. The chain combines TRBV14 with TRBJ2-6; D possibly corresponds to TRBD1 (6 bases). V lost 2 bases to trimming and J lost 1 base, with 21 bases between them. Germline V gene sequence: CDR1 SGHDN, CDR2 FVKESK. There are 20 residues in the CDR3. The CDR3 here is CASSQREIRQDLSGANVLTF. CDR3 bases: TGTGCCAGCAGCCAACGGGAAATCCGACAGGACCTATCTGGGGCCAACGTCCTGACTTTC.

This clonotype was observed at least ten times. This chain connects TRBV6-1 to TRBJ2-5; 8 nucleotides agree with TRBD1. Trimming took 7 bases from V and 0 from J; bases not matched to a gene: 7. The CDR3 has 15 amino acids. Germline-derived CDR1 and CDR2 are MNHNS and SASEGT. CDR3 in amino acids: CASNPRDRNQETQYF. In DNA, the CDR3 is TGTGCCAGCAACCCCCGGGACAGGAACCAAGAGACCCAGTACTTC.

The count of this clonotype is one. Germline and junction disagree at one end, which may indicate a read error. The chain joins TRBV11-3 to TRBJ2-2; D is perhaps TRBD1 (7 bases). In germline, CDR1 is SGHNT, CDR2 YENEEA. The CDR3 is made up of 16 amino acids. The CDR3 sequence: CAGKRRDRLNIGELLF. CDR3 sequence (DNA): TGTGCCGGCAAGAGGAGGGACAGACTAAACATCGGGGAGCTGCTATTT. Full variable domain (outside the CDR3, taken from reference TRBV11-3 and TRBJ2-2): EAGVVQSPRYKIIEKKQPVAFWCNPISGHNTLYWYLQNLGQGPELLIRYENEEAVDDSQLPKDRFSAERLKGVDSTLKIQPAELGDSAVYLCAGKRRDRLNIGELLFGEGSRLTVL.

Remarks on this clonotype: The junction does not match germline at one end; this may be a read error. The genes are TRBV7-9 and TRBJ1-1, with 7 bases fitting TRBD1. Germline CDR1 reads SEHNR; CDR2 reads FQNEAQ (reference sequence). The CDR3 is 13 residues long. The CDR3: CTSSKGQGDEAFF. The DNA for the CDR3 is TGTACCAGCAGCAAAGGGCAGGGGGATGAAGCTTTCTTT.

Concerning this clonotype itself: A read error may explain this, as a much larger clone is one base away. The chain recombines TRBV30 with TRBJ2-5; no reliable D call. CDR3 length equals 14 residues. Germline loops: CDR1 GTSNPN, CDR2 SVGIG (reference sequence). The CDR3 coding sequence is TGTGTCTGGAGTGTAACGGGCGGAGCGGAGACCCAGTACTTC. Translation: CVWSVTGGAETQYF.

This clonotype was seen at least ten times. The genes are TRBV29-1 and TRBJ2-7; tentatively, D is TRBD1 or TRBD2 (6 bases each). The CDR3 length is 11 residues. The ends were cut back, 4 bases at V and 6 bases at J, with 10 bases in the middle. Looked up from germline, CDR1 is SQVTM and CDR2 is ANQGSEA. The CDR3 DNA reads as TGCAGCGTTGTTGGAGGGGGCGAGCAGTACTTC. Translated, it gives CSVVGGGEQYF.

A note on this clonotype: At one of its ends the junction is not consistent with the germline gene, which may arise from a read error. The genes are TRBV11-2 and TRBJ2-2, with D possibly matching TRBD2 (6 bases). This CDR3 region has 13 residues. Germline V gene sequence: CDR1 SGHAT, CDR2 FQNNGV. CDR3 protein: CARSLEANGGLFF. The CDR3 region has the DNA TGTGCCAGGAGCTTAGAGGCTAACGGGGGGCTGTTTTTT.

On this clonotype itself: A much more abundant neighbour one base away suggests this may be a read error. This sequence joins TRBV30 and TRBJ2-1, with 7 bases matching TRBD1. Germline lookup yields CDR1 GTSNPN and CDR2 SVGIG (reference sequence). This CDR3 is built from 12 residues. The CDR3 reads CAWSTQGNAQFF. Here the CDR3 DNA reads TGTGCCTGGAGTACACAGGGGAATGCGCAGTTCTTC.

A word on this clonotype: The germline gene is not matched at one end of the junction; a read error may be the cause. V is TRBV12-3 or TRBV12-4 and J is TRBJ2-3; perhaps TRBD2 as D (5 bases). The CDR3 runs 12 residues. The CDR3 spells CANSLEEDTQYF. Written as DNA, the CDR3 is TGTGCCAACAGTTTGGAGGAAGATACGCAGTACTTT.

The chain carries TRBV4-2 and TRBJ2-1, with 10 bases matching TRBD2. Germline CDR1 reads LGHNA; CDR2 reads YNFKEQ. This CDR3 region has 16 residues. The CDR3 is CVTSIRTSGLYNEQFF. CDR3 coding DNA: TGTGTCACCAGCATCCGGACTAGCGGCCTTTACAATGAGCAGTTCTTC.

The sample holds a few counts of this clonotype. Being one base from a much bigger clone, this may be a read error. The V call is TRBV6-1, the J call TRBJ2-1; 13 bases fit TRBD2. CDR3 length: 16 residues. Germline assignment: CDR1 MNHNS and CDR2 SASEGT. In nucleotides, the CDR3 is TGTGTCAGCAGGACACTCACTAGCGGGAGGGCCGGTGAGCAGTTCTTC. Amino acid sequence: CVSRTLTSGRAGEQFF.

Remarks on this clonotype: Germline and junction disagree at one end, which may indicate a read error. The chain recombines TRBV11-2 with TRBJ2-3; D is undetermined. Germline V gives CDR1 SGHAT, CDR2 FQNNGV. The CDR3 contains 14 residues. CDR3 DNA: TGTGCCAGCGGCTTAGTTCCACAACCTGATACGCAGTATTTT. This codes for CASGLVPQPDTQYF.

This clonotype was counted many times. V is TRBV6-5 and J is TRBJ1-5, with unresolved D. V was pared by 0 bases and J by 1 base, with 7 bases between. There are 15 residues in the CDR3. Per the germline V gene, CDR1 is MNHEY and CDR2 is SVGAGI. CDR3 DNA sequence: TGTGCCAGCAGTTACTCGATAAAGAGCAATCAGCCCCAGCATTTT. This gives the protein CASSYSIKSNQPQHF.

Worth noting for this clonotype: A junction boundary mismatches the germline segment, possibly from a read error. The rearrangement uses TRBV10-3 and TRBJ2-7; D remains unclear. Germline CDR1 and CDR2: ENHRY and SYGVKD. This CDR3 contains 11 residues. CDR3 sequence reads: CVIMERLEQYF. The CDR3 nucleotides read TGTGTCATCATGGAAAGGTTAGAGCAGTACTTC.

In the case of this clonotype: The junction differs from germline at one of its ends, possibly a read error. CDR3 in DNA: TGTGCCAGTAGTGACAGGGATGAGCAGTACTTC. It yields the protein CASSDRDEQYF. The chain joins TRBV6-1 to TRBJ2-7; 7 bases fit TRBD1. The CDR3 has 11 residues. The V gene's germline CDR1 is MNHNS and CDR2 SASEGT.

Ten or more counts support this clonotype. The rearrangement links TRBV5-5 to TRBJ1-1; D uncertain. Per the germline V gene, CDR1 is SGHKS and CDR2 is YYEKEE (reference sequence). The CDR3 sequence is 13 residues long. Trimming left V 0 bases short and J 1 base short, with 4 bases between. The CDR3 region has the DNA TGTGCCAGCAGCTTGGTGTCGAACACTGAAGCTTTCTTT. This encodes CASSLVSNTEAFF.

Comment on this clonotype: The final CDR3 position lacks the conserved phenylalanine or tryptophan, pointing to a likely read error. V usage is TRBV2 and J usage is TRBJ1-1; D gene unclear. The CDR3 is 14 amino acids. Looked up from germline, CDR1 is SNHLY and CDR2 is FYNNEI. CDR3 protein: CAGSEASKNTEAFL. The CDR3 bases are TGTGCCGGCAGTGAAGCCTCCAAGAACACTGAAGCTTTCTTA.

A remark on this clonotype: Since a much larger clone is just one base distant, this may be a read error. The rearrangement uses TRBV5-1 and TRBJ2-5; perhaps TRBD1 as D (6 bases). Germline V lookup: CDR1 SGHRS, CDR2 YFSETQ. The CDR3 is made up of 14 amino acids. The DNA for the CDR3 is TGCGGCAGCAGCTCAGGACAGTCAACGGAGACCCAGTACTTC. It codes for CGSSSGQSTETQYF.

Many counts were recorded for this clonotype. V and J are TRBV6-5 and TRBJ1-2; 10 nucleotides line up with TRBD1. Germline loops: CDR1 MNHEY, CDR2 SVGAGI. Losses at the gene ends were 4 bases for V and 7 bases for J; bases not matched to a gene: 6. CDR3 length: 14 residues. CDR3 DNA sequence: TGTGCCAGCAGTTCGACAGGGGGCGCAAGTGGCTACACCTTC. It codes for CASSSTGGASGYTF.

Regarding this clonotype: At one of its ends the junction is not consistent with the germline gene, which may arise from a read error. The chain couples TRBV7-9 to TRBJ2-5, with 7 bases that match TRBD2. The germline CDR1 and CDR2 sequences are SEHNR and FQNEAQ (reference sequence). This CDR3 has 14 amino acids. CDR3 nucleotides: TGTGCCAGCAGCACCGGGACTACTCGGGAGATCCAGTACTTC. Translated, it gives CASSTGTTREIQYF.

Notes on this clonotype: The conserved phenylalanine or tryptophan normally closing the CDR3 is absent here, so this likely arose from a read error. The chain is built from TRBV5-1 and TRBJ2-1; D gene unclear. Trimming removed 6 bases at V and 4 bases at J, with 17 bases between. Germline V gene data show CDR1 as SGHRS and CDR2 as YFSETQ. The CDR3 sequence is 15 residues long. CDR3 nucleotide sequence: TGCGCCAGCAATATAGGGCCCGCGAGGTACAATGAGCAGTTCTTA. Translated: CASNIGPARYNEQFL.